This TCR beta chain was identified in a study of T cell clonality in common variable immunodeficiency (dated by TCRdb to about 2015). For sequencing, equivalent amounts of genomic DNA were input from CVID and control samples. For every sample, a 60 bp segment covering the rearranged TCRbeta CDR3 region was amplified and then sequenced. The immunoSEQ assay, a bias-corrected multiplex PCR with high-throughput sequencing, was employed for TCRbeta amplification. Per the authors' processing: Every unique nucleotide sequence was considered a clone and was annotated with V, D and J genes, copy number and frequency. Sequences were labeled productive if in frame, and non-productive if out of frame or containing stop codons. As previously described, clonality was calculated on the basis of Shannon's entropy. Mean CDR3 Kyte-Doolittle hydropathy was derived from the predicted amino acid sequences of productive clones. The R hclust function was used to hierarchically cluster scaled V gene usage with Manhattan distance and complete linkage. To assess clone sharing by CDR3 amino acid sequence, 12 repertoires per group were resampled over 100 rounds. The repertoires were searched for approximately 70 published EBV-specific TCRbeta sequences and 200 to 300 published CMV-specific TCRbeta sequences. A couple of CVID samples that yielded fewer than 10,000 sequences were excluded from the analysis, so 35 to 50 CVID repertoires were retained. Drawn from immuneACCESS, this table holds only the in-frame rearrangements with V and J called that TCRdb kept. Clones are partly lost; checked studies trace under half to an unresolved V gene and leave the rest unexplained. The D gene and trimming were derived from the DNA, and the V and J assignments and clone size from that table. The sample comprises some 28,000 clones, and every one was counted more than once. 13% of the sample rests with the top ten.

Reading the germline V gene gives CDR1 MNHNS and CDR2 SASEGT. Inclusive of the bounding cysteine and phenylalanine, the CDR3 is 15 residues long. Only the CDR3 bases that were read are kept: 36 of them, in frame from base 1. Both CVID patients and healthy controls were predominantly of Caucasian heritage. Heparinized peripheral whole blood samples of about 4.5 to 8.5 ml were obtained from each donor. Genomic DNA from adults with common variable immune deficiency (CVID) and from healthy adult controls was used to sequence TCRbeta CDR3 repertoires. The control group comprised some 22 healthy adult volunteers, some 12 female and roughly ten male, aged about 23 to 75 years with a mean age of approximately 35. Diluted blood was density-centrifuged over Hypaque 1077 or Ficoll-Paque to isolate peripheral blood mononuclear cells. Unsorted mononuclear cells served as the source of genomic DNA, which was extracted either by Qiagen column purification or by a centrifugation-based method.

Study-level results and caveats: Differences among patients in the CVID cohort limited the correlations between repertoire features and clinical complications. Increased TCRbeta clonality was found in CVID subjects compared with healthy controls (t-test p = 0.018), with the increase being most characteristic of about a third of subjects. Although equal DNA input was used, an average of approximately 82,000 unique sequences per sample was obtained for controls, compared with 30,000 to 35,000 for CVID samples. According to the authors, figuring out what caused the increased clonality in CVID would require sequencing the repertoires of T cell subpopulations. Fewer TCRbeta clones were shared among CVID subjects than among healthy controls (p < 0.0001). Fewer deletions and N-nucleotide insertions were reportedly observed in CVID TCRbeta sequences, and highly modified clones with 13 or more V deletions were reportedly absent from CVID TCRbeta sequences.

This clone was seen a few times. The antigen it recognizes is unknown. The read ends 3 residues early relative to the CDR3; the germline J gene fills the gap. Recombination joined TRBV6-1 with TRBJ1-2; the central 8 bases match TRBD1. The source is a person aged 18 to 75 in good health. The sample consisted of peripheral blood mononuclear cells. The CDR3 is CASSEAGTGTDDYTF. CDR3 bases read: TGTGCCAGCAGTGAAGCCGGGACAGGCACAGATGAC.